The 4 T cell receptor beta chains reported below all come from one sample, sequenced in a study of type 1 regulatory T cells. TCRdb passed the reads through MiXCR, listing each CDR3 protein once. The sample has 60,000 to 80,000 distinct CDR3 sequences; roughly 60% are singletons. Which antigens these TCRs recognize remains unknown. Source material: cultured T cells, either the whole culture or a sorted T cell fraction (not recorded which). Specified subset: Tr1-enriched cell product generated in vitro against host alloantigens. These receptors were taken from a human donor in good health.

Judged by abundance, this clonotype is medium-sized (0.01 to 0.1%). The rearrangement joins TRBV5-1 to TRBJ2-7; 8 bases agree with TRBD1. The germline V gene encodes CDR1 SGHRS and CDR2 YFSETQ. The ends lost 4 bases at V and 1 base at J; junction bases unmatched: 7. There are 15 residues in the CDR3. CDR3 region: CASSVGTGTSYEQYF. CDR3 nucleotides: TGCGCCAGCAGCGTTGGGACAGGCACTTCCTACGAGCAGTACTTC.

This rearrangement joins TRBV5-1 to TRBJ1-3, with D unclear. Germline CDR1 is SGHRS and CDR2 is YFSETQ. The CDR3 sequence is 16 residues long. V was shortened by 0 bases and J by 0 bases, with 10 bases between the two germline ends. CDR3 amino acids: CASSLDGRPSGNTIYF. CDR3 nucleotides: TGCGCCAGCAGCTTGGACGGACGGCCCTCTGGAAACACCATATATTTT.

The CDR3 DNA reads as TGTGCCAGCAGCGTTGACGGCTATGGCTACACCTTC. It yields the protein CASSVDGYGYTF. The genes are TRBV7-2 and TRBJ1-2; D unclear. The V gene lost 5 bases and the J gene lost 4 bases, with 8 bases spanning the gap. Germline V gives CDR1 SGHTA, CDR2 FQGNSA. CDR3 length equals 12 residues.

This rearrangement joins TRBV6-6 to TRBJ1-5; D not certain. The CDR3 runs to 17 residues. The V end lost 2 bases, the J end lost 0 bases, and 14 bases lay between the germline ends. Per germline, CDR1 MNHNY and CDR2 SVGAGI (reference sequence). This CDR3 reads CASSYPPAGLSNQPQHF. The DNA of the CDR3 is TGTGCCAGCAGTTACCCACCTGCCGGACTTAGCAATCAGCCCCAGCATTTT.